This T cell receptor beta chain appears in the sequencing data of a study of T cells in Graves' hyperthyroidism and ophthalmopathy. Points from the study as a whole: For ophthalmopathy, model prediction preceded onset by a median about 6 months.

The CDR3 contains 14 residues. J was trimmed by 2 bases and V by 6 bases; bases with no gene match: 10. Germline CDR1 reads DFQATT; CDR2 reads SNEGSKA (reference sequence). Of note for this clonotype: Its antigen is as yet unknown.

It was uncontrolled infection, other autoimmune disease, pregnancy or lactation that excluded patients. Clinicians diagnosed patients from clinical symptoms, serum thyroxine and TRAb, thyroid ultrasound and orbital computed tomography. Amplified regions were TCR beta CDR3 sequences from RNA transcripts. RT-PCR in the first round (using the HTBI primer set) targeted the TCR CDR3. TCRdb reanalysed the multiplex PCR reads using MiXCR and keeps one entry per CDR3 protein. The sample includes about 700,000 distinct CDR3 sequences, just under 45% seen only once; the top ten take less than 8.5%. The receptor was isolated from an adult man with Graves' disease, either hyperthyroidism or ophthalmopathy (not recorded which). Sequencing was done on a sample of peripheral blood or thyroid tissue (not recorded which). The chain recombines TRBV20-1 with TRBJ2-7; 7 nucleotides match TRBD1. The CDR3 is CSAVGTDHTYEQYF. CDR3 sequence (DNA): TGCAGTGCGGTCGGGACAGATCACACCTACGAGCAGTACTTC.